A single sample gave rise to the 17 T cell receptor beta chains below, sequenced in a study of beta chain features in type 1 diabetes. Their antigens are not known. Reverse transcribing all isolated RNA meant expressed TCRB transcripts were sequenced. Profiled with immunoSEQ multiplex PCR; TCRdb holds only in-frame clones, not every one. This table has around 260,000 clones, 20% to 25% appearing once. Findings of the study overall: Across all four CD4+ subsets, people with type 1 diabetes showed modestly shorter TCRB CDR3s.

The sample taken for sequencing was naive CD4+ T cells from blood. Receptors originate from a woman between 25 and 40 years old with type 1 diabetes.

In this sample, this clone turned up a few times. Other DNA sequences in this specimen translate into the identical CDR3. This chain uses TRBV18 with TRBJ2-3; TRBD1 is a possible D gene (5 bases). The CDR3 is made up of 15 amino acids. With 0 bases removed from V and 0 bases from J, the gap between germline ends came to 7 bases. In germline, CDR1 is KGHSH, CDR2 LQKENI. The CDR3 DNA sequence: TGTGCCAGCTCACCACCGTCAGGGAGCACAGATACGCAGTATTTT. It yields the protein CASSPPSGSTDTQYF.

A note on this clone: In the same sample, other DNA sequences code for this CDR3. The CDR3 here is CASSPPSSYEQYF. The CDR3 coding sequence is TGTGCCAGCTCACCACCGTCGTCCTACGAGCAGTACTTC. V and J are TRBV18 and TRBJ2-7; D gene unclear. CDR3 length: 13 residues. Germline CDR1 reads KGHSH; CDR2 reads LQKENI. The V and J ends lost 0 bases and 1 base respectively, with 4 bases between them. Supplemented by reference TRBV18 and TRBJ2-7, the full variable domain reads NAGVMQNPRHLVRRRGQEARLRCSPMKGHSHVYWYRQLPEEGLKFMVYLQKENIIDESGMPKERFSAEFPKEGPSILRIQQVVRGDSAAYFCASSPPSSYEQYFGPGTRLTVT.

The V and J genes are TRBV28 and TRBJ2-7, with D hard to call. Germline CDR1 is MDHEN and CDR2 is SYDVKM. The CDR3 is made up of 13 amino acids. Trimming cost V 2 bases and J 4 bases, with 9 bases left between them. In DNA, the CDR3 is TGTGCCAGCAGTTTACAGGCTATATACGAGCAGTACTTC. Amino acids: CASSLQAIYEQYF. Drawing the rest from reference TRBV28 and TRBJ2-7, the complete variable domain is DVKVTQSSRYLVKRTGEKVFLECVQDMDHENMFWYRQDPGLGLRLIYFSYDVKMKEKGDIPEGYSVSREKKERFSLILESASTNQTSMYLCASSLQAIYEQYFGPGTRLTVT.

The sample holds a few counts of this clone. The V and J genes are TRBV11-2 and TRBJ2-3; tentative D call: TRBD1 (6 bases). V lost 5 bases, J lost 6 bases, and 15 bases lay in between. CDR1 is SGHAT, CDR2 FQNNGV, per germline. This CDR3 region has 14 residues. For the CDR3, the DNA is TGTGCCAGCAGCCCATCCCAACAGGGTGATACGCAGTATTTT. This codes for CASSPSQQGDTQYF.

This clone was counted only a few times. The CDR3, as DNA: TGTGCCAGCAGACTAGCGGTCGAGCAGTTCTTC. Translated, it gives CASRLAVEQFF. The chain has TRBV6-1 and TRBJ2-1; 8 bases fit TRBD2. J gave up 10 bases and V 6 bases, and 2 bases lay outside the gene matches. The CDR3 sequence is 11 residues long. Per the germline V gene, CDR1 is MNHNS and CDR2 is SASEGT.

This clone was counted only a few times. The chain couples TRBV18 to TRBJ1-1, with no clear D. Deletions cut 3 bases from V and 1 base from J, with 9 bases between. The CDR3 has 14 amino acids. The germline gives CDR1 KGHSH, CDR2 LQKENI. The CDR3 protein is CASSPGLRNTEAFF. The DNA for the CDR3 is TGTGCCAGCTCACCGGGCCTCAGGAACACTGAAGCTTTCTTT.

There are a few counts of this clone. The chain couples TRBV7-9 to TRBJ1-2; D gene ambiguous. The length of the CDR3 is 13 residues. Trimming shortened V by 5 bases and J by 0 bases, and 7 bases separated the two germline ends. Germline CDR1 is SEHNR and CDR2 is FQNEAQ (reference sequence). The CDR3 DNA reads TGTGCCAGCAGCCCAACAGCTAACTATGGCTACACCTTC. Translation gives CASSPTANYGYTF.

The table lists this clone with a few counts. The rearrangement links TRBV29-1 to TRBJ2-3; the match to TRBD1 covers 9 bases. The CDR3 extends over 13 amino acids. In germline, CDR1 is SQVTM, CDR2 ANQGSEA. V trimming: 5 bases; J trimming: 4 bases; junction bases outside the gene matches: 4. In DNA form, the CDR3 reads TGCAGCGTTCGGACAGGGGTTCCAGATACGCAGTATTTT. Encoded protein: CSVRTGVPDTQYF.

This clone has more than one count but fewer than ten. The gene calls are TRBV25-1 and TRBJ2-1; possible D gene TRBD1, 5 bases. Trimming took 3 bases from V and 3 from J, leaving 9 bases between them. CDR1 MGHDK and CDR2 SYGVNS come from the germline V gene. The CDR3 loop spans 14 amino acids. CDR3 loop: CASSDTDSYNEQFF. The CDR3 DNA is TGTGCCAGCAGTGACACCGACAGCTACAATGAGCAGTTCTTC.

This chain joins TRBV6-1 and TRBJ1-5, with D possibly matching TRBD1 (6 bases). The V end was cut by 6 bases, the J end by 0 bases, with 12 bases between. The CDR3 has 15 amino acids. The germline V gene has CDR1 MNHNS and CDR2 SASEGT. CDR3 nucleotides: TGTGCCAGCAGCGGACGACAGGCTAGCAATCAGCCCCAGCATTTT. This codes for CASSGRQASNQPQHF.

This sequence joins TRBV5-1 and TRBJ2-4, with 7 nucleotides matching TRBD1. CDR1 is SGHRS, CDR2 YFSETQ, per germline. Trimming took 2 bases from V and 5 from J; bases not matched to a gene: 4. The length of the CDR3 is 14 residues. CDR3 nucleotides: TGCGCCAGCAGCTTTTTAGGGGGCCAAAACATTCAGTACTTC. This gives the protein CASSFLGGQNIQYF. Based on the CDR3 plus reference TRBV5-1 and TRBJ2-4, the full variable domain is KAGVTQTPRYLIKTRGQQVTLSCSPISGHRSVSWYQQTPGQGLQFLFEYFSETQRNKGNFPGRFSGRQFSNSRSEMNVSTLELGDSALYLCASSFLGGQNIQYFGAGTRLSVL.

V is TRBV29-1 and J is TRBJ1-2, with D perhaps TRBD1 (5 bases). The CDR3 spans 11 residues. The V and J ends lost 3 bases and 8 bases respectively, with 10 bases between them. Germline-derived CDR1 and CDR2 are SQVTM and ANQGSEA. The CDR3 sequence is CSVDRARGYTF. CDR3 in DNA: TGCAGCGTTGACAGGGCGAGGGGCTACACCTTC.

V and J are TRBV7-9 and TRBJ1-5, with a possible D match to TRBD1 (5 bases). This CDR3 contains 15 residues. CDR1 is SEHNR and CDR2 is FQNEAQ in the germline V gene (reference sequence). Trimming left V 3 bases short and J 7 bases short, with 16 bases between. The CDR3 reads CASSLGGMQGQPQHF. CDR3 DNA: TGTGCCAGCAGCTTGGGAGGGATGCAGGGACAGCCCCAGCATTTT.

This clone has a handful of counts. The chain couples TRBV7-2 to TRBJ2-2; a possible D gene is TRBD1 (6 bases). V lost 4 bases, J lost 4 bases, and 13 bases lay in between. Germline V gene data show CDR1 as SGHTA and CDR2 as FQGNSA. There are 15 residues in the CDR3. The CDR3 spells CASSSVGRGTGELFF. DNA of the CDR3: TGTGCCAGCAGCTCCGTCGGCAGGGGCACCGGGGAGCTGTTTTTT.

The gene calls are TRBV10-3 and TRBJ2-5; perhaps TRBD2 as D (5 bases). The V and J ends lost 4 bases and 2 bases respectively, with 11 bases between them. Germline CDR1 and CDR2: ENHRY and SYGVKD. The CDR3 runs 14 residues. CDR3 sequence reads: CAISAGSMQETQYF. The CDR3 region has the DNA TGTGCCATCAGTGCGGGGTCGATGCAAGAGACCCAGTACTTC.

This clone has just a few counts. The rearrangement links TRBV29-1 to TRBJ2-6, with D perhaps matching TRBD1 (6 bases). Trimming shortened V by 7 bases and J by 2 bases, and 9 bases separated the two germline ends. CDR3 size: 13 residues. Germline CDR1 is SQVTM and CDR2 is ANQGSEA. CDR3 nucleotides: TGCAGCGCTCCAGGGGCTGGGGCCAACGTCCTGACTTTC. Translating it yields CSAPGAGANVLTF.

This clone appeared a few times. J is TRBJ2-1 and V is TRBV7-3; TRBD2 matches 10 bases. The CDR3 consists of 16 residues. V lost 4 bases to trimming and J lost 7 bases; unmatched junction nucleotides: 10. Germline V lookup: CDR1 SGHTA, CDR2 FQGTGA. The CDR3 DNA sequence: TGTGCCAGCAGCTCGGACTTAGCGGGAGGCACAAATGAGCAGTTCTTC. As protein: CASSSDLAGGTNEQFF.